The sequence of this T cell receptor beta chain was determined in a study of cytomegalovirus exposure and HLA in healthy donors. Sequencing was performed with immunoSEQ multiplex PCR; in TCRdb, only in-frame clones are kept and a portion is missing. The repertoire holds over 150,000 clones, with approximately 96% as singletons. Donors came from a validation cohort of over 100 subjects, distinct from the first 666-subject cohort. Sequencing used PBMCs. This clonotype was sampled from a woman aged 18-30 years in good health and CMV-seronegative.

The CDR3 here is CASSQGHGLETEAFF. In DNA form, the CDR3 reads TGTGCCAGCAGCCAGGGACATGGGTTAGAAACTGAAGCTTTCTTT. The chain employs TRBV9 and TRBJ1-1, with D possibly being TRBD1 (6 bases). The CDR3 has 15 residues. The germline V and J ends were trimmed by 4 bases and 5 bases, with 18 bases remaining between them. Germline assignment: CDR1 SGDLS and CDR2 YYNGEE.